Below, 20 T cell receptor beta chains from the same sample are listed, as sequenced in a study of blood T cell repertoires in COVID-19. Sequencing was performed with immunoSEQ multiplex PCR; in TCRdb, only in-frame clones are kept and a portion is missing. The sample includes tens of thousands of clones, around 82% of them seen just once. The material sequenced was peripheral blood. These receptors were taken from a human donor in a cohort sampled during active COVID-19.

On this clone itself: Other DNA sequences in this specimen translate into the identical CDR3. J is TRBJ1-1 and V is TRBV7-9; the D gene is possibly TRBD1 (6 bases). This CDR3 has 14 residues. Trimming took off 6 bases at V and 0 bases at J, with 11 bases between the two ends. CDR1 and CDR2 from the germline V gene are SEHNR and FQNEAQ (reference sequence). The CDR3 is CASSHRVVNTEAFF. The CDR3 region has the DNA TGTGCCAGCAGTCACAGGGTCGTGAACACTGAAGCTTTCTTT.

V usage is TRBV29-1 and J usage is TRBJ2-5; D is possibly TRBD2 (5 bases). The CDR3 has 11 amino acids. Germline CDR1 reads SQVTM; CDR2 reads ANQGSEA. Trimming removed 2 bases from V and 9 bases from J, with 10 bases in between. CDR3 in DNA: TGCAGCGTTGAAAGAGACGGGGCCCAGTACTTC. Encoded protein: CSVERDGAQYF.

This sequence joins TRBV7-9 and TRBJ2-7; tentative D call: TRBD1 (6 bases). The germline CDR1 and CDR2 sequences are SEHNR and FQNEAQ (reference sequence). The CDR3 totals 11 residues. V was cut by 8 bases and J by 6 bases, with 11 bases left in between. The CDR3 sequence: CASGQIFEQYF. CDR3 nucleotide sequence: TGTGCCAGCGGACAGATCTTCGAGCAGTACTTC.

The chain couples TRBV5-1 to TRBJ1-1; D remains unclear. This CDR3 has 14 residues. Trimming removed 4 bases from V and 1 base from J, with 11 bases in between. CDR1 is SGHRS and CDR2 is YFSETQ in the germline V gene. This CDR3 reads CASSQTTWNTEAFF. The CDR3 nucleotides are TGCGCCAGCAGCCAGACAACCTGGAACACTGAAGCTTTCTTT. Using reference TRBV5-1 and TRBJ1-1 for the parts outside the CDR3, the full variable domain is KAGVTQTPRYLIKTRGQQVTLSCSPISGHRSVSWYQQTPGQGLQFLFEYFSETQRNKGNFPGRFSGRQFSNSRSEMNVSTLELGDSALYLCASSQTTWNTEAFFGQGTRLTVV.

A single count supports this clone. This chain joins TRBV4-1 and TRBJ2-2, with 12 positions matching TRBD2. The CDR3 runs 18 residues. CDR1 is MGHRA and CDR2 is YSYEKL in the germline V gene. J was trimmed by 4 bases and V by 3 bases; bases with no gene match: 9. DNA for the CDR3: TGCGCCAGCAGCCATAGACTAGCGGGAGCAGGGGGCACCGGGGAGCTGTTTTTT. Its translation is CASSHRLAGAGGTGELFF.

This CDR3 reads CASSLSRLTGPPYSYEQYF. The CDR3 nucleotides read TGTGCCAGCAGCTTGTCCCGCCTTACAGGTCCCCCTTACTCCTACGAGCAGTACTTC. V is TRBV5-4 and J is TRBJ2-7; a weak D match, TRBD1 (5 bases). Between the trimmed V and J ends, which lost 1 base and 0 bases, there was a span of 23 bases. The CDR3 is 19 residues long. Per the germline V gene, CDR1 is SGHNT and CDR2 is YYREEE (reference sequence).

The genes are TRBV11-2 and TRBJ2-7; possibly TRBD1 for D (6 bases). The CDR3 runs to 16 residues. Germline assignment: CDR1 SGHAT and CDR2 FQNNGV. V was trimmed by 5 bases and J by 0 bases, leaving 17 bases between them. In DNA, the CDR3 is TGTGCCAGCAGCCAGAGGGGTTTCAGGGGCTCCTACGAGCAGTACTTC. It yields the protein CASSQRGFRGSYEQYF. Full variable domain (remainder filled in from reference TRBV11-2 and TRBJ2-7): EAGVAQSPRYKIIEKRQSVAFWCNPISGHATLYWYQQILGQGPKLLIQFQNNGVVDDSQLPKDRFSAERLKGVDSTLKIQPAKLEDSAVYLCASSQRGFRGSYEQYFGPGTRLTVT.

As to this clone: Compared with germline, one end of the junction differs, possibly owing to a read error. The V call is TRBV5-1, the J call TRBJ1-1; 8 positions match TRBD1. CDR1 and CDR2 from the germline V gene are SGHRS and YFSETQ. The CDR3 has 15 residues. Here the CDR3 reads CASSSLGQGETLSVF. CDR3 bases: TGCGCCAGCAGCTCCCTCGGACAGGGAGAGACCCTCTCGGTCTTT.

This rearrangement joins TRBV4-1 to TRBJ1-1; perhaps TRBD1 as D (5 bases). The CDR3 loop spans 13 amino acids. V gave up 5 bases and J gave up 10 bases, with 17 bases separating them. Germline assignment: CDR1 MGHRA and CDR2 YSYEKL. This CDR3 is CASSGLSGLAAFF. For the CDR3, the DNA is TGCGCCAGCAGCGGGTTATCGGGACTAGCAGCTTTCTTT.

The CDR3 loop is CASSLTAGGRNEQYF. CDR3 bases: TGTGCCAGCAGCTTAACAGCGGGGGGCCGTAACGAGCAGTACTTC. The rearrangement joins TRBV7-3 to TRBJ2-7, with 9 bases matching TRBD2. J lost 5 bases, V lost 0 bases, and 5 bases had no gene match. Germline loops: CDR1 SGHTA, CDR2 FQGTGA. The CDR3 loop spans 15 amino acids.

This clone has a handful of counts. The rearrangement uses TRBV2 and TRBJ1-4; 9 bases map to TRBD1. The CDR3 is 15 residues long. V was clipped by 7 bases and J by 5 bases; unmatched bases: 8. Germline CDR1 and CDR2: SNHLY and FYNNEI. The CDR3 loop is CASTTWTGVNEKLFF. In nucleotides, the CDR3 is TGTGCCAGCACCACCTGGACAGGGGTAAATGAAAAACTGTTTTTT.

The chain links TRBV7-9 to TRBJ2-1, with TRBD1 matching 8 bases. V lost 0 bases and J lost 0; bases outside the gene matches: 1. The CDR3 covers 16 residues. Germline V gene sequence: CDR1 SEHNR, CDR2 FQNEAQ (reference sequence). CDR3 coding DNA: TGTGCCAGCAGCTTAGCAGGACAGGGCTCCTACAATGAGCAGTTCTTC. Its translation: CASSLAGQGSYNEQFF.

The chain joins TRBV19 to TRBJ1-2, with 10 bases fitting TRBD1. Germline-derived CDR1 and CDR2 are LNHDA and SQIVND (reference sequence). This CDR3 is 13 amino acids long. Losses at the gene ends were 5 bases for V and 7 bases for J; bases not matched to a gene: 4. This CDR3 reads CASSGTGVPGYTF. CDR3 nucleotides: TGTGCCAGTAGTGGGACAGGGGTACCTGGCTACACCTTC.

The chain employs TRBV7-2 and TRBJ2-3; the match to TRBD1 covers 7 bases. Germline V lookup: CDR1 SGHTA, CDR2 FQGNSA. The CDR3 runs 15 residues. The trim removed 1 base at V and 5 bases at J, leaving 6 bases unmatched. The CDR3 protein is CASSLVRGNRDTQYF. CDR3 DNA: TGTGCCAGCAGCTTAGTCAGGGGGAATAGAGATACGCAGTATTTT.

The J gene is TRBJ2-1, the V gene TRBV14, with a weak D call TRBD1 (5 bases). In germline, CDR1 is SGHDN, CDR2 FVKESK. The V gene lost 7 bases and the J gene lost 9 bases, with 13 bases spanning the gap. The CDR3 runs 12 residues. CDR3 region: CASNVRVGEQFF. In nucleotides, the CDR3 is TGTGCCAGCAACGTCAGGGTAGGTGAGCAGTTCTTC. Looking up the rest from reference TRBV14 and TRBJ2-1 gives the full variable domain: EAGVTQFPSHSVIEKGQTVTLRCDPISGHDNLYWYRRVMGKEIKFLLHFVKESKQDESGMPNNRFLAERTGGTYSTLKVQPAELEDSGVYFCASNVRVGEQFFGPGTRLTVL.

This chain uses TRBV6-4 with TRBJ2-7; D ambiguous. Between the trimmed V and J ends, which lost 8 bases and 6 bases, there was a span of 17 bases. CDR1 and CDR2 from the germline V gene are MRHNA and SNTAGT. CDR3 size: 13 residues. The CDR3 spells CASSGESSGEQYF. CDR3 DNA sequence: TGTGCCAGCTCTGGCGAGAGTTCAGGCGAGCAGTACTTC.

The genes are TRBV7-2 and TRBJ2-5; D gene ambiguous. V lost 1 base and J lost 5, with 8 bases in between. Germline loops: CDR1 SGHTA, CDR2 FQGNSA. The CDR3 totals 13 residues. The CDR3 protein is CASSLGIVETQYF. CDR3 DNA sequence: TGTGCCAGCAGCTTAGGCATAGTGGAGACCCAGTACTTC.

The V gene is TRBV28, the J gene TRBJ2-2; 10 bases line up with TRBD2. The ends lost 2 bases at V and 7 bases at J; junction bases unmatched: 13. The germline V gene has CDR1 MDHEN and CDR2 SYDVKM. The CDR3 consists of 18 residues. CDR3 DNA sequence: TGTGCCAGCAGTTTAGCTTTGAGCGGGAGGGCCGAGGACGGGGAGCTGTTTTTT. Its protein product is CASSLALSGRAEDGELFF.

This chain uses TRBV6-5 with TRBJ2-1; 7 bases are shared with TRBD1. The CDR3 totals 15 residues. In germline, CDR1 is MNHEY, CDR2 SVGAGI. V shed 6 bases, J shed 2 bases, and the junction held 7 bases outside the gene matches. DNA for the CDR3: TGTGCCAGCAGACCCCGACAGGGTGCCTACAATGAGCAGTTCTTC. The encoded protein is CASRPRQGAYNEQFF.

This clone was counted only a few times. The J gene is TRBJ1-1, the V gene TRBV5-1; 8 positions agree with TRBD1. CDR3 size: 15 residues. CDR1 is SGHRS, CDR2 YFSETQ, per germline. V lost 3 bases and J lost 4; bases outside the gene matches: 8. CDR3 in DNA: TGCGCCAGCAGCTCATGGACAGGGTCGGGCACTGAAGCTTTCTTT. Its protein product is CASSSWTGSGTEAFF.